The clone carrying this T cell receptor beta chain was recorded many times. TCRdb called the RT-PCR reads again in MiXCR, with one record for every CDR3 protein. The sample carries about 700,000 distinct CDR3 sequences, over 12% recorded once. Germline CDR1 is MNHEY and CDR2 is SVGAGI. The V end lost 0 bases, the J end lost 8 bases, and 14 bases lay between the germline ends. The CDR3 extends over 15 amino acids. The clonotype originates from a female donor in good health, serving as a healthy control. Sequenced input: memory CD4+ T cells from blood. The rearrangement links TRBV6-5 to TRBJ2-1; D gene ambiguous. CDR3 in amino acids: CASSYSIGNSYEQFF. CDR3 DNA: TGTGCCAGCAGTTACTCGATCGGTAATAGCTATGAGCAGTTCTTC.